This is a list of T cell receptor beta chains from one sample in a study of cytomegalovirus exposure and HLA in healthy donors. The method was immunoSEQ multiplex PCR; TCRdb's version includes in-frame clones alone and lacks a portion of them. The sample consists of about 140,000 clones, over 55% of them appearing once. Sequenced sample: PBMCs. These receptors all come from a man aged 40-50 years in good health and CMV-seronegative. Both conserved end residues are part of each CDR3. Fields, in order: V gene, J gene, clone size, D gene, CDR3 protein, CDR3 DNA. The D gene is left open where the match is weak. The size of a clone is reported for some rows only, either as once, few or many, or as a class for expanded clones.

v_gene: TRBV5-1; j_gene: TRBJ1-1; abundance: NA; d_gene: NA; CDR3aa: CASRVTSGVNTEAFF; CDR3nt: TGCGCCAGCAGAGTAACCTCAGGGGTTAACACTGAAGCTTTCTTT
v_gene: TRBV14; j_gene: TRBJ1-4; abundance: NA; d_gene: NA; CDR3aa: CASSQQEEYEKLFF; CDR3nt: TGTGCCAGCAGCCAACAGGAGGAGTATGAAAAACTGTTTTTT
v_gene: TRBV18; j_gene: TRBJ1-6; abundance: NA; d_gene: TRBD1; CDR3aa: CASSPRTGDNSPLHF; CDR3nt: TGTGCCAGCTCACCACGGACAGGGGATAATTCACCCCTCCACTTT
v_gene: TRBV19; j_gene: TRBJ2-5; abundance: NA; d_gene: TRBD2; CDR3aa: CASSTLAGGQETQYF; CDR3nt: TGTGCCAGTAGTACCCTAGCGGGAGGGCAAGAGACCCAGTACTTC
v_gene: TRBV5-1; j_gene: TRBJ2-7; abundance: NA; d_gene: TRBD1; CDR3aa: CASSSRQGVHEQYF; CDR3nt: TGCGCCAGCAGCTCGCGACAGGGAGTTCACGAGCAGTACTTC
v_gene: TRBV9; j_gene: TRBJ2-1; abundance: NA; d_gene: TRBD2; CDR3aa: CASSPTSGAYNEQFF; CDR3nt: TGTGCCAGCAGCCCCACTAGCGGTGCCTACAATGAGCAGTTCTTC
v_gene: TRBV5-1; j_gene: TRBJ2-5; abundance: NA; d_gene: NA; CDR3aa: CASSFQGGGETQYF; CDR3nt: TGCGCCAGCAGCTTCCAGGGGGGCGGAGAGACCCAGTACTTC
v_gene: TRBV6-5; j_gene: TRBJ1-1; abundance: few; d_gene: TRBD1; CDR3aa: CASTVGGQTEAFF; CDR3nt: TGTGCCAGCACCGTAGGGGGACAGACTGAAGCTTTCTTT
v_gene: TRBV6-1; j_gene: TRBJ2-7; abundance: NA; d_gene: TRBD1; CDR3aa: CASTLGQEPYEQYF; CDR3nt: TGTGCCAGCACTCTAGGACAGGAGCCCTACGAGCAGTACTTC
v_gene: TRBV19; j_gene: TRBJ1-1; abundance: once; d_gene: TRBD1; CDR3aa: CASSSPGQKNTEAFF; CDR3nt: TGTGCCAGTAGTTCTCCGGGACAGAAGAACACTGAAGCTTTCTTT
v_gene: TRBV6-5; j_gene: TRBJ2-2; abundance: NA; d_gene: TRBD1; CDR3aa: CASGRDRRFTGELFF; CDR3nt: TGTGCCAGTGGTCGGGACAGGAGATTCACCGGGGAGCTGTTTTTT
v_gene: TRBV30; j_gene: TRBJ2-1; abundance: NA; d_gene: NA; CDR3aa: CAWSEPGVGNEQFF; CDR3nt: TGTGCCTGGAGTGAGCCAGGGGTGGGCAATGAGCAGTTCTTC
v_gene: TRBV18; j_gene: TRBJ2-7; abundance: NA; d_gene: NA; CDR3aa: CASSPDRSSYEQYF; CDR3nt: TGTGCCAGCTCACCAGACAGAAGCTCCTACGAGCAGTACTTC
v_gene: TRBV27; j_gene: TRBJ2-7; abundance: NA; d_gene: TRBD2; CDR3aa: CASSLAGGPREQYF; CDR3nt: TGTGCCAGCAGTTTAGCGGGAGGGCCCCGCGAGCAGTACTTC
v_gene: TRBV11-2; j_gene: TRBJ1-5; abundance: NA; d_gene: NA; CDR3aa: CASSTRMGRGGQPQHF; CDR3nt: TGTGCCAGCAGCACGAGGATGGGCAGGGGCGGGCAGCCCCAGCATTTT
v_gene: TRBV4-1; j_gene: TRBJ1-1; abundance: NA; d_gene: NA; CDR3aa: CASSQGRGDTEAFF; CDR3nt: TGCGCCAGCAGCCAAGGACGGGGGGACACTGAAGCTTTCTTT
v_gene: TRBV7-2; j_gene: TRBJ2-5; abundance: few; d_gene: NA; CDR3aa: CASSLSGQSQETQYF; CDR3nt: TGTGCCAGCAGCTTATCCGGACAGAGCCAAGAGACCCAGTACTTC
v_gene: TRBV5-6; j_gene: TRBJ2-3; abundance: NA; d_gene: NA; CDR3aa: CASSPRGNTDTQYF; CDR3nt: TGTGCCAGCAGCCCGAGGGGGAACACAGATACGCAGTATTTT
v_gene: TRBV14; j_gene: TRBJ2-7; abundance: once; d_gene: NA; CDR3aa: CASSDGRVLSYEQYF; CDR3nt: TGTGCCAGCAGCGACGGCAGGGTTCTCTCCTACGAGCAGTACTTC
v_gene: TRBV30; j_gene: TRBJ2-1; abundance: NA; d_gene: TRBD2; CDR3aa: CAWSTRLAGNNEQFF; CDR3nt: TGTGCCTGGAGTACCCGACTAGCGGGAAACAATGAGCAGTTCTTC
v_gene: TRBV6-6; j_gene: TRBJ2-5; abundance: NA; d_gene: NA; CDR3aa: CASSPVSSGETQYF; CDR3nt: TGTGCCAGCAGCCCCGTGAGTAGCGGAGAGACCCAGTACTTC
v_gene: TRBV9; j_gene: TRBJ2-1; abundance: NA; d_gene: TRBD2; CDR3aa: CASSTSGNSYNEQFF; CDR3nt: TGTGCCAGCAGCACTAGCGGGAACTCCTACAATGAGCAGTTCTTC
v_gene: TRBV29-1; j_gene: TRBJ2-5; abundance: NA; d_gene: TRBD2; CDR3aa: CSVEGERGRVQETQYF; CDR3nt: TGCAGCGTTGAAGGGGAGAGAGGGAGGGTTCAAGAGACCCAGTACTTC
v_gene: TRBV5-1; j_gene: TRBJ2-7; abundance: few; d_gene: TRBD1; CDR3aa: CASSFAGQGYEQYF; CDR3nt: TGCGCCAGCAGCTTTGCCGGACAGGGCTACGAGCAGTACTTC
v_gene: TRBV6-1; j_gene: TRBJ2-1; abundance: NA; d_gene: NA; CDR3aa: CASSVGHVNEQFF; CDR3nt: TGTGCCAGCAGTGTCGGACACGTCAATGAGCAGTTCTTC
v_gene: TRBV7-6; j_gene: TRBJ2-3; abundance: NA; d_gene: NA; CDR3aa: CASSLGASPDTQYF; CDR3nt: TGTGCCAGCAGCTTAGGGGCTAGCCCCGATACGCAGTATTTT
v_gene: TRBV4-1; j_gene: TRBJ2-7; abundance: NA; d_gene: TRBD1; CDR3aa: CASSQYATGDSYEQYF; CDR3nt: TGCGCCAGCAGCCAATACGCGACAGGGGATTCCTACGAGCAGTACTTC
v_gene: TRBV7-9; j_gene: TRBJ2-6; abundance: once; d_gene: NA; CDR3aa: CASSQGYSGANVLTF; CDR3nt: TGTGCCAGCAGCCAGGGATACTCTGGGGCCAACGTCCTGACTTTC
v_gene: TRBV5-6; j_gene: TRBJ2-1; abundance: NA; d_gene: NA; CDR3aa: CAAMPGPHGRGEQFF; CDR3nt: TGTGCCGCTATGCCAGGGCCCCACGGTAGGGGTGAGCAGTTCTTC
v_gene: TRBV4-3; j_gene: TRBJ1-4; abundance: NA; d_gene: TRBD1; CDR3aa: CASSQNLKRGLDEKLFF; CDR3nt: TGCGCCAGCAGCCAGAACCTGAAGAGGGGGCTGGATGAAAAACTGTTTTTT
v_gene: TRBV5-1; j_gene: TRBJ2-3; abundance: NA; d_gene: TRBD1; CDR3aa: CASSLVQGVTDTQYF; CDR3nt: TGCGCCAGCAGCTTGGTGCAGGGGGTGACAGATACGCAGTATTTT